Below are 7 T cell receptor beta chains sequenced from a single sample in a study of Ad26.COV2.S vaccination and SARS-CoV-2 variants. Generated by immunoSEQ multiplex PCR, the TCRdb table keeps only in-frame clones and is missing some. The profile shows a few hundred thousand clones, 90% of them singletons. Treatment here: 15 to 20 received Ad26.COV2.S at low or high dose, single or two shots; about 5 received placebo; per-sample allocation not given. Samples came from day 63 after the first vaccine or placebo injection. The sample was peripheral blood, taken in a trial of Ad26.COV2.S vaccine versus placebo. The receptors derive from a person between 18 and 65 years old who received the Ad26.COV2.S COVID-19 vaccine or a placebo.

The CDR3 is CASSSSRFPGGYTF. CDR3 coding DNA: TGTGCCAGCAGTTCATCCAGGTTCCCGGGCGGCTACACCTTC. V is TRBV7-8 and J is TRBJ1-2; D is unclear. Trimming took off 6 bases at V and 8 bases at J, with 19 bases between the two ends. CDR3 length: 14 residues. Germline V gene lookup returns CDR1 SGHVS and CDR2 FQNEAQ.

The chain uses TRBV6-2 or TRBV6-3 and TRBJ1-2; TRBD1 aligns across 7 bases. Trimming removed 5 bases from V and 6 bases from J; junction bases left unmatched: 9. There are 14 residues in the CDR3. CDR1 and CDR2 from the germline V gene are MNHEY and SVGEGT. In DNA, the CDR3 is TGTGCCAGCAGTCCAGGACAGGACAGTGATGGCTACACCTTC. This codes for CASSPGQDSDGYTF.

CDR3 coding DNA: TGTGCCAGCAGTGGGACGGACCGAAACACCGGGGAGCTGTTTTTT. This translates into CASSGTDRNTGELFF. This chain links TRBV6-6 with TRBJ2-2; D is possibly TRBD1 or TRBD2 (5 bases each). V lost 5 bases, J lost 2 bases, and 12 bases lay in between. This CDR3 has 15 residues. CDR1 and CDR2 (germline): MNHNY, SVGAGI (reference sequence).

A word on this clone: One end of the junction fails to match germline, which may point to a read error. The chain combines TRBV19 with TRBJ2-1; the match to TRBD2 covers 10 bases. This CDR3 is 13 amino acids long. CDR1 and CDR2 from the germline V gene are LNHDA and SQIVND (reference sequence). CDR3 loop: CASKTAGGPSTLF. DNA for the CDR3: TGTGCCAGTAAGACAGCGGGGGGGCCCTCTACCCTCTTC. The full variable domain, in which reference TRBV19 and TRBJ2-1 provide the parts outside the CDR3, is DGGITQSPKYLFRKEGQNVTLSCEQNLNHDAMYWYRQDPGQGLRLIYYSQIVNDFQKGDIAEGYSVSREKKESFPLTVTSAQKNPTAFYLCASKTAGGPSTLFGPGTRLTVL.

This clone was observed a single time. The V gene is TRBV4-3, the J gene TRBJ2-1; 11 nucleotides agree with TRBD2. The V and J ends lost 4 bases and 10 bases, in that order; junction bases with no gene match: 9. The CDR3 has 15 amino acids. The germline V gene encodes CDR1 LGHNA and CDR2 YSLEER. For the CDR3, the DNA is TGCGCCAGCAGCCCAAGTAGCGGGAGGGCGAACGAGCAGTTCTTC. Translated, it gives CASSPSSGRANEQFF.

The V gene is TRBV4-1, the J gene TRBJ2-1; no definite D call. With 4 bases removed from V and 8 bases from J, the gap between germline ends came to 9 bases. Germline V gene lookup returns CDR1 MGHRA and CDR2 YSYEKL. CDR3 length equals 12 residues. The chain's CDR3 is CASSPHEDEQFF. The CDR3 coding sequence is TGCGCCAGCAGCCCTCATGAGGATGAGCAGTTCTTC.

V gene TRBV21-1 combines with J gene TRBJ1-2. TRBV21-1 is a documented pseudogene. The CDR3 is made up of 16 amino acids. The CDR3 nucleotides read TGTGCCAGCAGCAAAAGTTCCAGTAGGAAGGACTATGGCTACACCTTC. The encoded protein is CASSKSSSRKDYGYTF.